This entry lists 15 T cell receptor beta chains sequenced from one sample in a study of response to subunit inactivated influenza vaccine. A single record per CDR3 protein comes from TCRdb applying MiXCR to the RT-PCR reads. The table lists hundreds of thousands of distinct CDR3 sequences, approximately 9.9% of them singletons. The sample consisted of PBMCs from blood, taken roughly 45 days after vaccination. Source of these receptors: a man aged 45-65 years who received an inactivated influenza vaccine.

CDR3 nucleotide sequence: TGTGCCACCCAAACCCCGGCGGGAGGGAGTGGTGAGCAGTTCTTC. This codes for CATQTPAGGSGEQFF. V gene TRBV24-1 combines with J gene TRBJ2-1; 9 bases are a match to TRBD2. V was pared by 9 bases and J by 9 bases, with 14 bases of the junction left unmatched. Germline lookup yields CDR1 KGHDR and CDR2 SFDVKD. The CDR3 runs 15 residues.

This clonotype has a count of ten or more. The chain is built from TRBV5-6 and TRBJ2-3; tentative D call: TRBD2 (5 bases). The germline V gene has CDR1 SGHDT and CDR2 YYEEEE. Between the trimmed V and J ends, which lost 4 bases and 0 bases, there was a span of 15 bases. The CDR3 contains 16 residues. The DNA for the CDR3 is TGTGCCAGCAGCGGAGAGGACTGGTTTAGCACAGATACGCAGTATTTT. This encodes CASSGEDWFSTDTQYF. The full variable domain, in which reference TRBV5-6 and TRBJ2-3 provide the parts outside the CDR3, is DAGVTQSPTHLIKTRGQQVTLRCSPKSGHDTVSWYQQALGQGPQFIFQYYEEEERQRGNFPDRFSGHQFPNYSSELNVNALLLGDSALYLCASSGEDWFSTDTQYFGPGTRLTVL.

This clonotype showed up just a few times. The rearrangement joins TRBV6-5 to TRBJ1-1; 7 nucleotides align to TRBD1. The CDR3 is 19 residues long. Germline V gene sequence: CDR1 MNHEY, CDR2 SVGAGI. The junction had 16 bases not matched to a gene; V was cut back by 0 bases and J by 3 bases. The CDR3 DNA is TGTGCCAGCAGTTACTCGAGCCCAATGAGGGCAGGGGGTCACACTGAAGCTTTCTTT. Protein product: CASSYSSPMRAGGHTEAFF.

The chain has TRBV7-2 and TRBJ2-7; TRBD1 might be the D (5 bases). V dropped 7 bases and J dropped 1 base, with 17 bases sitting between them. This CDR3 comprises 15 residues. CDR1 SGHTA and CDR2 FQGNSA come from the germline V gene. CDR3 residues: CASNPRGGQSYEQYF. In DNA, the CDR3 is TGTGCCAGCAATCCTCGTGGCGGACAATCCTACGAGCAGTACTTC.

The chain employs TRBV4-3 and TRBJ1-2, with D unresolved. Germline V gene lookup returns CDR1 LGHNA and CDR2 YSLEER. Trimming stripped 0 bases from V and 4 bases from J, with 15 bases between. This CDR3 contains 16 residues. Here the CDR3 reads CASSQDMGITTYGYTF. The CDR3 nucleotides are TGCGCCAGCAGCCAAGATATGGGGATAACGACCTATGGCTACACCTTC.

The chain links TRBV2 to TRBJ1-2; no clear D gene. Looked up from germline, CDR1 is SNHLY and CDR2 is FYNNEI. The CDR3 is made up of 13 amino acids. The V gene lost 0 bases and the J gene lost 6 bases, with 8 bases spanning the gap. The CDR3 DNA is TGTGCCAGCAGTGAAGCGCCGGGGAATGGCTACACCTTC. Translation gives CASSEAPGNGYTF.

This clonotype was picked up a small number of times. The chain has TRBV10-3 and TRBJ1-2; 11 bases fit TRBD1. This CDR3 contains 15 residues. With 0 bases clipped from V and 5 bases from J, the junction kept 2 bases outside the gene matches. Germline V gene lookup returns CDR1 ENHRY and CDR2 SYGVKD. The CDR3 DNA follows: TGTGCCATCAGTGAGTCTGGGACAGGGGGATATGGCTACACCTTC. This sequence encodes CAISESGTGGYGYTF.

In this sample, this clonotype turned up a few times. V and J are TRBV4-3 and TRBJ1-4; 7 bases are a match to TRBD1. The CDR3 runs 12 residues. After removal of 4 bases from V and 8 bases from J, the junction contained 1 base not matched to a gene. Looked up from germline, CDR1 is LGHNA and CDR2 is YSLEER. The CDR3 DNA is TGCGCCAGCAGCCGGGGACAGGAAAAACTGTTTTTT. Translation gives CASSRGQEKLFF.

V is TRBV6-5 and J is TRBJ1-2, with D perhaps TRBD1 (6 bases). From germline, CDR1 is MNHEY and CDR2 SVGAGI. V was cut by 0 bases and J by 6 bases, with 14 bases left in between. The CDR3 totals 15 residues. The CDR3 region is CASSYSFGGADGYTF. The CDR3 nucleotides are TGTGCCAGCAGTTACTCGTTTGGGGGCGCGGATGGCTACACCTTC.

The sample holds many counts of this clonotype. The V and J genes are TRBV27 and TRBJ2-3, with D maybe TRBD2 (6 bases). From germline, CDR1 is MNHEY and CDR2 SMNVEV (reference sequence). V lost 5 bases, J lost 1 base, and 13 bases lay in between. The CDR3 sequence is 15 residues long. CDR3 nucleotides: TGTGCCAGCAGTCCTGGGACTTACCGCACAGATACGCAGTATTTT. It yields the protein CASSPGTYRTDTQYF.

This chain connects TRBV21-1 to TRBJ2-7; the D segment call TRBD1 is taken from the table without a DNA check. TRBV21-1 represents a pseudogene. This CDR3 has 14 residues. CDR3 bases: TGTGCCAGCAGCGCCCGGACAGGGGGGTACGAGCAGTACTTC. It yields the protein CASSARTGGYEQYF.

This clonotype was counted a few times. The chain combines TRBV28 with TRBJ2-1, with D perhaps matching TRBD1 (6 bases). The CDR3 has 13 amino acids. The V and J ends lost 9 bases and 7 bases respectively, with 16 bases between them. CDR1 MDHEN and CDR2 SYDVKM come from the germline V gene. CDR3 sequence: CASLTGRSNEQFF. The DNA for the CDR3 is TGTGCCAGTTTGACAGGCCGGTCGAATGAGCAGTTCTTC.

This clonotype turned up a few times. This sequence joins TRBV20-1 and TRBJ2-7; D is uncertain. The germline V gene encodes CDR1 DFQATT and CDR2 SNEGSKA (reference sequence). The germline V and J ends were trimmed by 0 bases and 0 bases, with 12 bases remaining between them. The CDR3 extends over 15 amino acids. CDR3 in DNA: TGCAGTGCTAGAGATCTGGTTGGACGCTCCTACGAGCAGTACTTC. This sequence encodes CSARDLVGRSYEQYF.

Ten or more counts support this clonotype. This rearrangement joins TRBV18 to TRBJ2-7; perhaps TRBD1 as D (6 bases). Germline CDR1 is KGHSH and CDR2 is LQKENI. The CDR3 covers 14 residues. With 1 base removed from V and 5 bases from J, the gap between germline ends came to 12 bases. CDR3 residues: CASSPRVQGNEQYF. The CDR3 region has the DNA TGTGCCAGCTCACCACGGGTACAGGGAAACGAGCAGTACTTC.

This clonotype has a count of ten or more. J is TRBJ2-1 and V is TRBV20-1; D possibly uses TRBD1 or TRBD2 (5 bases each). The CDR3 extends over 16 amino acids. Germline CDR1 reads DFQATT; CDR2 reads SNEGSKA (reference sequence). The V end was cut by 4 bases, the J end by 0 bases, with 16 bases between. The CDR3 protein is CSATGTRRSSYNEQFF. Written as DNA, the CDR3 is TGCAGTGCTACCGGGACGCGGAGGAGCTCCTACAATGAGCAGTTCTTC.